Listed below are T cell receptor beta chains from one sample, sequenced in a study of response to subunit inactivated influenza vaccine. In TCRdb, the RT-PCR reads were re-called with MiXCR into one record per CDR3 protein. The sample records hundreds of thousands of distinct CDR3 sequences, roughly 15% being singletons. The sequencing used PBMCs from blood, collected 14 to 15 days before vaccination. The receptors were gathered from a man aged 45 to 65 who received an inactivated influenza vaccine. Both conserved end residues are part of each CDR3. The D gene is left open where the match is weak. Not all rows give a size; the values are once, few, many and, for expanded clones, a class.

>few|TRBJ2-1|TRBV7-2|TRBD2
CASSNRLAGEQFF
TGTGCCAGCAGCAACCGACTAGCGGGGGAGCAGTTCTTC
>.|TRBJ2-7|TRBV15|.
CATSEEPGLRPYEQYF
TGTGCCACCAGCGAGGAACCGGGACTCCGCCCCTACGAGCAGTACTTC
>.|TRBJ2-4|TRBV28|TRBD2
CASSRGTIVIQYF
TGTGCCAGCAGTCGGGGGACTATCGTAATTCAGTACTTC
>many|TRBJ2-4|TRBV5-1|TRBD1
CASSPGQGQNIQYF
TGCGCCAGCAGCCCAGGACAGGGCCAAAACATTCAGTACTTC
>.|TRBJ2-1|TRBV5-1|.
CASSQGTVGNEQFF
TGCGCCAGCAGCCAAGGGACCGTGGGCAATGAGCAGTTCTTC
>few|TRBJ2-5|TRBV6-1|.
CASSDGTLKTQYF
TGTGCCAGCAGTGACGGGACGTTGAAGACCCAGTACTTC
>.|TRBJ2-5|TRBV5-1|.
CASSLRPGEGMLTQYF
TGCGCCAGCAGCTTGAGGCCAGGGGAGGGAATGTTGACCCAGTACTTC
>many|TRBJ2-7|TRBV7-9|TRBD1
CASSLEGQEQYF
TGTGCCAGCAGCTTAGAGGGACAGGAGCAGTACTTC
>.|TRBJ2-4|TRBV6-6|TRBD1
CASSPSTGNIQYF
TGTGCCAGCAGTCCTTCGACAGGGAACATTCAGTACTTC
>.|TRBJ2-3|TRBV2|.
CASSPLPSTDTQYF
TGTGCCAGCAGCCCTTTACCGAGCACAGATACGCAGTATTTT
>.|TRBJ2-7|TRBV10-3|.
CAIRQGISYEQYF
TGTGCCATCAGACAAGGTATCTCCTACGAGCAGTACTTC
>many|TRBJ2-3|TRBV27|.
CASSGIETDTQYF
TGTGCCAGCAGTGGAATCGAGACGGATACGCAGTATTTT
>many|TRBJ1-1|TRBV20-1|TRBD1
CSARSGQGARTEAFF
TGCAGTGCTAGATCCGGACAGGGGGCGCGGACTGAAGCTTTCTTT